Below, 11 T cell receptor beta chains from the same sample are listed, as sequenced in a study of spatial heterogeneity in lung cancer. TCRdb itself ran the 5' RACE reads through MiXCR, one entry per CDR3 protein. In the table there are under 150,000 distinct CDR3 sequences, approximately 11% of which are singletons. Time point: blood at routine non-recurrence follow-up after resection. This specimen consisted of PBMCs, obtained at follow-up. Receptors were obtained from a female donor with early-stage non-small cell lung cancer.

This clonotype has a handful of counts. The CDR3 loop is CASSQGGMGVRYF. In nucleotides, the CDR3 is TGTGCCAGCAGCCAAGGAGGGATGGGAGTGAGGTACTTC. The gene calls are TRBV11-2 and TRBJ2-7; D is possibly TRBD2 (6 bases). This CDR3 contains 13 residues. Germline loops: CDR1 SGHAT, CDR2 FQNNGV. Trimming removed 5 bases at V and 12 bases at J, with 20 bases between.

There are many counts of this clonotype. This rearrangement joins TRBV7-2 to TRBJ2-1, with D possibly being TRBD2 (6 bases). The V gene lost 4 bases and the J gene lost 6 bases, with 16 bases spanning the gap. This CDR3 is 15 amino acids long. Germline V gives CDR1 SGHTA, CDR2 FQGNSA. The CDR3 DNA is TGTGCCAGCAGCTCCCGACTAGGTTACAGCAATGAGCAGTTCTTC. Encoded protein: CASSSRLGYSNEQFF.

This clonotype showed up just once. This chain joins TRBV20-1 and TRBJ1-1; 7 bases line up with TRBD1. Germline V gene data show CDR1 as DFQATT and CDR2 as SNEGSKA (reference sequence). The CDR3 runs 14 residues. With 2 bases clipped from V and 3 bases from J, the junction kept 6 bases outside the gene matches. The CDR3 reads CSARMAGGYTEAFF. The CDR3 nucleotides are TGCAGTGCTAGAATGGCAGGGGGTTACACTGAAGCTTTCTTT.

The chain recombines TRBV7-8 with TRBJ1-3, with D unclear. The CDR3 is 16 amino acids. Germline V gene sequence: CDR1 SGHVS, CDR2 FQNEAQ. V lost 3 bases and J lost 0, with 12 bases in between. CDR3 loop: CASSFSMAGSGNTIYF. CDR3 DNA sequence: TGTGCCAGCAGCTTCTCCATGGCAGGCTCTGGAAACACCATATATTTT.

The CDR3 spells CASSSNGLAGRSSSYNEQFF. The DNA of the CDR3 is TGTGCCAGCAGTTCGAACGGACTAGCGGGAAGATCTAGCTCCTACAATGAGCAGTTCTTC. This sequence joins TRBV6-2 or TRBV6-3 and TRBJ2-1, with 12 bases that match TRBD2. The germline CDR1 and CDR2 sequences are MNHEY and SVGEGT. CDR3 length equals 20 residues. The trim removed 4 bases at V and 0 bases at J, leaving 13 bases unmatched.

This clonotype was counted between two and nine times. CDR3 protein: CASSQDLGNTEAFF. CDR3 nucleotide sequence: TGTGCCAGCAGCCAAGATCTCGGGAACACTGAAGCTTTCTTT. The chain links TRBV14 to TRBJ1-1, with D hard to call. From germline, CDR1 is SGHDN and CDR2 FVKESK. V lost 0 bases and J lost 1, with 6 bases in between. This CDR3 has 14 residues. The full variable domain, with the rest looked up from reference TRBV14 and TRBJ1-1, is EAGVTQFPSHSVIEKGQTVTLRCDPISGHDNLYWYRRVMGKEIKFLLHFVKESKQDESGMPNNRFLAERTGGTYSTLKVQPAELEDSGVYFCASSQDLGNTEAFFGQGTRLTVV.

The gene calls are TRBV20-1 and TRBJ1-1; no clear D gene. V shed 5 bases and J shed 6 bases, with 16 bases lying between them. This CDR3 comprises 13 residues. The germline V gene has CDR1 DFQATT and CDR2 SNEGSKA (reference sequence). The CDR3 region is CSAPSQNNAEAFF. Written as DNA, the CDR3 is TGCAGTGCTCCCTCGCAGAACAATGCTGAAGCTTTCTTT.

The chain employs TRBV7-9 and TRBJ1-6, with 8 bases aligning to TRBD1. Trimming cost V 3 bases and J 8 bases; bases outside gene matches: 3. The V gene's germline CDR1 is SEHNR and CDR2 FQNEAQ (reference sequence). This CDR3 is built from 14 residues. CDR3 residues: CASSLTGVHSPLHF. The DNA for the CDR3 is TGTGCCAGCAGCTTGACAGGGGTCCATTCACCCCTCCACTTT.

In this sample, this clonotype turned up a few times. This chain links TRBV12-3 or TRBV12-4 with TRBJ2-7, with D possibly being TRBD1 (6 bases). The CDR3 covers 13 residues. V shed 6 bases and J shed 5 bases, with 14 bases lying between them. This chain's CDR3 is CASSDGTRDEQYV. The CDR3 DNA reads TGTGCCAGCAGCGATGGGACACGGGACGAGCAGTACGTC.

V is TRBV2 and J is TRBJ1-5; no reliable D call. The germline V and J ends were trimmed by 6 bases and 0 bases, with 12 bases remaining between them. CDR1 and CDR2 (germline): SNHLY, FYNNEI. CDR3 length equals 15 residues. Here the CDR3 reads CASSRLKYSNQPQHF. The CDR3 region has the DNA TGTGCCAGCAGCAGACTGAAGTATAGCAATCAGCCCCAGCATTTT.

This clonotype occurred many times. The chain employs TRBV12-3 or TRBV12-4 and TRBJ2-1; a possible D gene is TRBD1 (6 bases). Trimming took off 6 bases at V and 10 bases at J, with 19 bases between the two ends. The CDR3 is 14 residues long. The DNA for the CDR3 is TGTGCCAGCAGCATTGACAGTTCAGGGGACGAGCAGTTCTTC. It translates to CASSIDSSGDEQFF.